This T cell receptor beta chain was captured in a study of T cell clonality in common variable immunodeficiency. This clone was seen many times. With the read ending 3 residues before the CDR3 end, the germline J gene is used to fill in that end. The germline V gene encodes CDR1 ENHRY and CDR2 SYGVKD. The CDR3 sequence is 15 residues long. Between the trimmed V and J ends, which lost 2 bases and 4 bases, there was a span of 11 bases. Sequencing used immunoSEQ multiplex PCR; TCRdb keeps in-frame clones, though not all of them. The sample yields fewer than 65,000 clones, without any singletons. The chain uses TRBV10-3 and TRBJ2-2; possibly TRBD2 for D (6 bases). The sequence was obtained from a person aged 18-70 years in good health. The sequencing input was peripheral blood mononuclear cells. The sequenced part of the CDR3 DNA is TGTGCCATCAGTGAGATGGGGGGTCGCACCGGGGAG. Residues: CAISEMGGRTGE. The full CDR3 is CAISEMGGRTGELFF.